Here is one T cell receptor (beta chain) with its context. Its antigen target is currently unknown. No base qualities exist here, and no much larger clone lies one base off it. The library was generated by PCR. The sequencing machine was an Illumina HiSeq 2500. Molecular barcoding was employed in the preparation of TCR libraries, with unique molecular identifiers being used to normalize TCRbeta repertoire quantification. TCRdb reanalyzed the raw reads on its own, using fastp at Q25 for trimming and MiXCR for clone calling, and kept in-frame beta chains. Each record represents a unique CDR3 protein, reported with the most common genes and DNA among its rows. The table for this sample lists about a million distinct CDR3 sequences; roughly 29% of them were counted only once. Of the sample, around 30% is held by the ten largest clones. The entry originates in a study of T-cell reconstitution after alpha-beta-depleted transplantation in children (dated by TCRdb to 2015 to 2016). Regarding the study in general: T-cell immune reconstitution after TCRalphabeta/CD19-depleted allogeneic hematopoietic cell transplantation in children was quantitatively tracked in the study by means of TCR repertoire profiling.

Taken with the paper, the label for treatment or condition translates to: allogeneic hematopoietic cell transplantation with graft depleted of TCRalphabeta T cells and CD19 B cells. TCRalphabeta/CD19-depleted allogeneic hematopoietic cell grafts were given to the transplant recipients, all of whom were children. General findings and caveats noted by the study authors: The frequencies of hyperexpanded clones fell over the following months, and after one year, T-cell counts and TCRbeta diversity were mostly attributed to newly produced T cells. About two months after transplant, the apparently early recovery of alphabetaT-cell counts reportedly depended on just several hundred clones that had expanded rapidly and came from non-depleted graft cells. In some patients, the high TCRbeta diversity seen at day 60 was put down to recipient T cells and intrathymic progenitors that had survived conditioning.

The CDR3 runs 20 amino acids, cysteine and phenylalanine included. The DNA shown is the 60-base CDR3, in frame from base 1. CDR1 and CDR2, looked up from the germline V gene, are SGHVS and FNYEAQ. V trim: 4 bases; J trim: 4 bases; unmatched bases: 19. The sequence joins TRBV7-6 to TRBJ2-3, and 11 bases in between align with TRBD2. The clonotype comes from a boy under three years old who had a stem cell transplant for SCID, so the T cells may come from the graft donor. The sample was PBMCs, mostly from graft donor cells, taken 360 days after TCRalphabeta/CD19-depleted stem cell transplant. The sequenced DNA: TGTGCCAGCAGCTGGCCTGAATCCGATATAGCGGGGGGGCCCCCAGATACGCAGTATTTT. This translates into CASSWPESDIAGGPPDTQYF.